This TCR beta chain was captured in a study of blood T cell repertoires in COVID-19. The overall study: Donors in the United States, Italy and Spain gave samples during acute or convalescent COVID-19. The cDNA or gDNA used as material had been derived from T cells, B-cell-depleted T cells, or PBMCs.

Germline loops: CDR1 SGHTA, CDR2 FQGNSA. Trimming removed 3 bases from V and 0 bases from J, with 2 bases in between. The CDR3 covers 12 residues. This clone has more than one count but fewer than ten. Original handling: Estimation of nucleated cell counts relied on the amplification of reference gene primers. Sequencing used immunoSEQ multiplex PCR; TCRdb keeps in-frame clones, though not all of them. The V and J calls and clone size are taken from that table; D and trimming were inferred from the DNA. The repertoire holds a few hundred thousand clones, with 80% to 90% as singletons. The rearrangement links TRBV7-2 to TRBJ1-1; D is undetermined. Material for sequencing was PBMCs or T cells enriched from blood (not recorded which). This receptor was taken from a man aged 25-45 years who had recovered from COVID-19. The chain's CDR3 is CASSFMNTEAFF. CDR3 bases: TGTGCCAGCAGCTTTATGAACACTGAAGCTTTCTTT.